One and the same sample provided the 5 T cell receptor beta chains below, sequenced in a study of blood T cell repertoires in COVID-19. Profiled with immunoSEQ multiplex PCR; TCRdb holds only in-frame clones, not every one. The top ten clones hold 5.5% to 8% of a sample with about 210,000 clones, about 83% of them seen once. The sample comprised peripheral blood. The receptors originated from a man aged 60 to 69 who had recovered from COVID-19.

The chain joins TRBV6-4 to TRBJ1-1; D call uncertain. The CDR3 contains 13 residues. Between the trimmed V and J ends, which lost 4 bases and 1 base, there was a span of 7 bases. CDR1 and CDR2 from the germline V gene are MRHNA and SNTAGT. CDR3 protein: CASSATENTEAFF. CDR3 DNA: TGTGCCAGCAGTGCTACAGAGAACACTGAAGCTTTCTTT.

V usage is TRBV7-2 and J usage is TRBJ1-5, with 8 bases lining up with TRBD1. Germline values: CDR1 SGHTA, CDR2 FQGNSA. The CDR3 is made up of 14 amino acids. V was pared by 2 bases and J by 6 bases, with 3 bases of the junction left unmatched. CDR3 region: CASSLSGGGQPQHF. In DNA form, the CDR3 reads TGTGCCAGCAGCTTATCAGGGGGCGGTCAGCCCCAGCATTTT.

CDR3 DNA: TGTGCCAGCAGCCGAGCGGGAGTTCGCGAGCAGTACTTC. It yields the protein CASSRAGVREQYF. V gene TRBV12-3 or TRBV12-4 combines with J gene TRBJ2-7; 8 positions match TRBD2. V was clipped by 6 bases and J by 6 bases; unmatched bases: 7. CDR3 size: 13 residues.

The chain employs TRBV21-1 and TRBJ2-3; the table names TRBD1, a call not compared with the DNA. TRBV21-1 is shown as a pseudogene. This CDR3 is 15 amino acids long. CDR3 DNA: TGTGCCAGCATTACCGGGACAGTAGAAATCGATACGCAGTATTTT. Amino acids: CASITGTVEIDTQYF.

The gene calls are TRBV11-3 and TRBJ2-6; 8 positions agree with TRBD1. Germline CDR1 reads SGHNT; CDR2 reads YENEEA. V shed 5 bases and J 1 base; nucleotides not matched to a gene: 13. The CDR3 runs 19 residues. CDR3 region: CASSPRIGQGKSGANVLTF. The CDR3 DNA sequence: TGTGCCAGCAGCCCCCGAATTGGACAGGGAAAATCTGGGGCCAACGTCCTGACTTTC.